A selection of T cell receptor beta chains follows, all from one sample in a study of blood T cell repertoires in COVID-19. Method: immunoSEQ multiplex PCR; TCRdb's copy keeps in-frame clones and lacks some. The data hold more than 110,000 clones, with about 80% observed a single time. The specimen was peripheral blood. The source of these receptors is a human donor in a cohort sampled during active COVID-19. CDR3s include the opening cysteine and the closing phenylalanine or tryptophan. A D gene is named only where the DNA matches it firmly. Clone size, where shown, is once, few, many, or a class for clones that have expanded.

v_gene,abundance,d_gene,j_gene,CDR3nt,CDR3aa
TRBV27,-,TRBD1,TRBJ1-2,TGTGCCAGCAGTTCTAGACAGGGGGCTGTCTATGGCTACACCTTC,CASSSRQGAVYGYTF
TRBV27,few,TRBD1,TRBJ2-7,TGTGCCAGCAGTCCCGTTCCGGGACAGGGTACCAACGAGCAGTACTTC,CASSPVPGQGTNEQYF
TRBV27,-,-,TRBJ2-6,TGTGCCAGCAGTGACAATCAAGGTGGGGCCAACGTCCTGACTTTC,CASSDNQGGANVLTF
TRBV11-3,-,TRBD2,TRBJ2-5,TGTGCCAGCAGCTTGGGACTAGCGGGGGAAGAGACCCAGTACTTC,CASSLGLAGEETQYF
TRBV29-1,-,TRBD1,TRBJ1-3,TGCAGCGTTGGGCAGGGGGCCAACTCTGGAAACACCATATATTTT,CSVGQGANSGNTIYF
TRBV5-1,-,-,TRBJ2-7,TGCGCCAGCAGCTTGGTCGGGTCCTACGAGCAGTACTTC,CASSLVGSYEQYF
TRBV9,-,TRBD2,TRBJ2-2,TGTGCCAGCAGCCCACGACTAGCGGGGGTCACCGGGGAGCTGTTTTTT,CASSPRLAGVTGELFF
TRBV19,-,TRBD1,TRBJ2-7,TGTGCCAGTAGTTCCCCAGGGGGCCACCTTCCCTACGAGCAGTACTTC,CASSSPGGHLPYEQYF
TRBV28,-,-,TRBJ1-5,TGTGCCAGCAGTTTAGTGGGCAGGGTAAATCAGCCCCAGCATTTT,CASSLVGRVNQPQHF
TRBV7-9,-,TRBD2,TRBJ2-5,TGTGCCAGCAGCCCGACTAGCGGGGGAACCCAGTACTTC,CASSPTSGGTQYF
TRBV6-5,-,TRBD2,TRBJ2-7,TGTGCCAGCAGTTACGAACTAGCGGGGGGGCTAAACGAGCAGTACTTC,CASSYELAGGLNEQYF
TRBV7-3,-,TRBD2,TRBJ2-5,TGTGCCAGCAGCTCGGGACCGACTAGCCGCATCGAGACCCAGTACTTC,CASSSGPTSRIETQYF
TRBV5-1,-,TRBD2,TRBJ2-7,TGCGCCAGCAGCCTGTTTGGGACTAGCTACGACGAGCAGTACTTC,CASSLFGTSYDEQYF
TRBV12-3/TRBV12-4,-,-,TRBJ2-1,TGTGCCAGCAGTTTAGCGGCTGATGAGCAGTTCTTC,CASSLAADEQFF
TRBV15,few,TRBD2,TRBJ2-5,TGTGCCACCAGCAGAGATCGAGCGGGGAGCGGGGAGACCCAGTACTTC,CATSRDRAGSGETQYF
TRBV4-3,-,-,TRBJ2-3,TGCGCCAGCAGCCAAGAAAATAACGCAGGCACGCAGTATTTT,CASSQENNAGTQYF
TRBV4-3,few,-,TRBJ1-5,TGCGCCAGCAGCCAAGATAAACTTAGCAATCAGCCCCAGCATTTT,CASSQDKLSNQPQHF
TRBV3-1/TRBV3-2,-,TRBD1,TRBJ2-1,TGTGCCAGCAACTCCCGGGACAGGGAAAGTGATGAGCAGTTCTTC,CASNSRDRESDEQFF
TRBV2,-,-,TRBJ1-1,TGTGCCAGCAGTGGAGCAGGGGCACAAACTGAAGCTTTCTTT,CASSGAGAQTEAFF
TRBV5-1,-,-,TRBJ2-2,TGCGCCAGCAGCTTGGGCGTCGCGAACACCGGGGAGCTGTTTTTT,CASSLGVANTGELFF
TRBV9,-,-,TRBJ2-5,TGTGCCAGCAGCGACTCGTGGGTGGGAGTTGAGACCCAGTACTTC,CASSDSWVGVETQYF
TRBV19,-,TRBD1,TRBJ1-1,TGTGCCAGTAAGGGGACAGGCACTGAAGCTTTCTTT,CASKGTGTEAFF
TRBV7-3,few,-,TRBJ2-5,TGTGCCAGCAGCCCGCTTGGGGGCTTGCAAGAGACCCAGTACTTC,CASSPLGGLQETQYF
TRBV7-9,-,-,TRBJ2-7,TGTGCCAGCAGCTTAGTGGCGGTGAACTACGAGCAGTACTTC,CASSLVAVNYEQYF
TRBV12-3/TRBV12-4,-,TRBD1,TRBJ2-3,TGTGCCAGCAGCGACAGGGGGGTAGATACGCAGTATTTT,CASSDRGVDTQYF
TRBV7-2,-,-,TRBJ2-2,TGTGCCAGCAGCTCGACAGTACACAGGGCGGCGAACACCGGGGAGCTGTTTTTT,CASSSTVHRAANTGELFF
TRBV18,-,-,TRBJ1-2,TGTGCCAGCTCACCGGACAGCTTTAACTATGGCTACACCTTC,CASSPDSFNYGYTF
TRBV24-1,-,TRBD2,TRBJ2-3,TGTGCCACCAGTGATTGGACTAGCGGGGTCGATACGCAGTATTTT,CATSDWTSGVDTQYF
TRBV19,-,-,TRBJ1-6,TGTGCCAGTAAGGCCGTGGCGGATAATTCACCCCTCCACTTT,CASKAVADNSPLHF
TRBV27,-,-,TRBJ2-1,TGTGCCAGCAGTCCCCAACCGGGCCCAGGGGAGCAGTTCTTC,CASSPQPGPGEQFF
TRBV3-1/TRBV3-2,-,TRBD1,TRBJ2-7,TGTGCCAGCAGCCAGTCAGGGGGCGCCTACGAGCAGTACTTC,CASSQSGGAYEQYF
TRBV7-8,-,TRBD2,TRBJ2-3,TGTGCCAGCAGCTCCGGACTAGCGGGGGTTCCTAGCACAGATACGCAGTATTTT,CASSSGLAGVPSTDTQYF
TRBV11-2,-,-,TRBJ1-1,TGTGCCAGCAGCTTAGTCCGGGGTTGGACTGAAGCTTTCTTT,CASSLVRGWTEAFF
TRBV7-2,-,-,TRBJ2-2,TGTGCCAGCAGCTTAGCGCGCTTCACCGGGGAGCTGTTTTTT,CASSLARFTGELFF
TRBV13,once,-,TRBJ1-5,TGTGCCAGCAGCTTTATTGGCAGACATATCCCCTATAGCAATCAGCCCCAGCATTTT,CASSFIGRHIPYSNQPQHF
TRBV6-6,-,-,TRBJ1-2,TGTGCCAGCATTAGCAGGGGTGGGAATGGCTACACCTTC,CASISRGGNGYTF
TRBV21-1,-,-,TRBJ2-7,TGTGCCAGCAGCAAAGCGCTTCCAGGACAGAGGAGACGTTACGAGCAGTACTTC,CASSKALPGQRRRYEQYF
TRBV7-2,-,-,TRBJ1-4,TGTGCCAGCAGCTTAAAACGGACACACGACGAAAAACTGTTTTTT,CASSLKRTHDEKLFF
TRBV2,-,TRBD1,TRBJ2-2,TGTGCCAGCAGTGAAGCAAGGGGGCGAAGGACCGGGGAGCTGTTTTTT,CASSEARGRRTGELFF
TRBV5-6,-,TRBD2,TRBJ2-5,TGTGCCAGCAGCACCGGGACTAGACCTACAAGAGAGACCCAGTACTTC,CASSTGTRPTRETQYF
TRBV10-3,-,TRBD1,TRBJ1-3,TGTGCCATCAGGTCATCGGGACAGCTCTCTGGAAACACCATATATTTT,CAIRSSGQLSGNTIYF
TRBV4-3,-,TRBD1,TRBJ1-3,TGCGCCAGCAGCCAAGATTCACGCGCGGGACAGAGCTCTGGAAACACCATATATTTT,CASSQDSRAGQSSGNTIYF
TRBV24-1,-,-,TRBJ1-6,TGTGCCACCAGTGACAGGGGTGATTCACCCCTCCACTTT,CATSDRGDSPLHF
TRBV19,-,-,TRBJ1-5,TGTGCCAGTAGAACAAAACTACTTAGCAATCAGCCCCAGCATTTT,CASRTKLLSNQPQHF
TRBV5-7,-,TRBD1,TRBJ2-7,TGTGCCAGGATCTTCCCCCTGGTTACCCAAGACAGGGGCCACTACGAGCAGTACTTC,CARIFPLVTQDRGHYEQYF
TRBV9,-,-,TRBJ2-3,TGTGCCAGCAGCGGACTCGGAGATACGCAGTATTTT,CASSGLGDTQYF
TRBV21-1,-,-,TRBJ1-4,TGTGCCAGCAGCAAAGCGGGGCCAGAAAAACTGTTTTTT,CASSKAGPEKLFF
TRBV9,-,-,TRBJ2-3,TGTGCCAGCAGCGTAGGTGCGGGAACTAGCACAGATACGCAGTATTTT,CASSVGAGTSTDTQYF
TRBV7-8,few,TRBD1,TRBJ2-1,TGTGCCAGCAGCTCAGGGTTCCGGGACAGAGACAATGAGCAGTTCTTC,CASSSGFRDRDNEQFF
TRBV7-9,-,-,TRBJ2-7,TGTGCCAGCAGCTTAGGAACTTACTACGAGCAGTACTTC,CASSLGTYYEQYF
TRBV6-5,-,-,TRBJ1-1,TGTGCCAGCAGTCTAGAGGCGGACACTGAAGCTTTCTTT,CASSLEADTEAFF
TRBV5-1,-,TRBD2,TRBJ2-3,TGCGCCAGCAGCTTTATCCTAGCGGGGGGCACAGATACGCAGTATTTT,CASSFILAGGTDTQYF
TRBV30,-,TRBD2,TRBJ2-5,TGTGCCTGGAGTCCCTACGCCCGAGCTAGCGGTATCCAAGAGACCCAGTACTTC,CAWSPYARASGIQETQYF